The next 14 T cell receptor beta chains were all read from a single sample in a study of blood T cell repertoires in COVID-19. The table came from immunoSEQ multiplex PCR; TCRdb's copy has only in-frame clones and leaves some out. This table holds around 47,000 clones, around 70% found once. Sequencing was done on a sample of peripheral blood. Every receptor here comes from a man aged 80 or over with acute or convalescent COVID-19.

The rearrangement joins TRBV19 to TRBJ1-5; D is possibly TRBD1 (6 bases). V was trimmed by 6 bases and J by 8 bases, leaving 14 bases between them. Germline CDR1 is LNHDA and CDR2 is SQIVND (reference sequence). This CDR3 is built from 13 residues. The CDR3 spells CASRTGSVEPQHF. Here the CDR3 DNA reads TGTGCCAGTAGAACAGGGTCGGTTGAGCCCCAGCATTTT.

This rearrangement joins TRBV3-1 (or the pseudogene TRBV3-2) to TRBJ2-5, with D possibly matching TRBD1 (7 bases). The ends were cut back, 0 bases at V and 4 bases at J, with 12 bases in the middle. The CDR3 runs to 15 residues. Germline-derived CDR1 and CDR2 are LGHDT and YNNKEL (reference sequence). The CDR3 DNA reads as TGTGCCAGCAGCCAAGAGGGGCAGGGGGGAGAGACCCAGTACTTC. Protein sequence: CASSQEGQGGETQYF.

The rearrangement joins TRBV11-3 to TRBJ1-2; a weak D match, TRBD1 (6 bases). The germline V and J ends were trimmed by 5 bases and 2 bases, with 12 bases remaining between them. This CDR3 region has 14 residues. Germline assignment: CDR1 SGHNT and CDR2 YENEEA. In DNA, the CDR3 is TGTGCCAGCAGCGTCAGACAGGACAACTATGGCTACACCTTC. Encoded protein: CASSVRQDNYGYTF. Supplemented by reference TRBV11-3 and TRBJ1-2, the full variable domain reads EAGVVQSPRYKIIEKKQPVAFWCNPISGHNTLYWYLQNLGQGPELLIRYENEEAVDDSQLPKDRFSAERLKGVDSTLKIQPAELGDSAVYLCASSVRQDNYGYTFGSGTRLTVV.

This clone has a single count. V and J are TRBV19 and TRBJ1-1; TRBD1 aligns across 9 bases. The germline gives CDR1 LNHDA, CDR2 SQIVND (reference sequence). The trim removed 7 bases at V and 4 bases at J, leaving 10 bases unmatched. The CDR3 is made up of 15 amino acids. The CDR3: CASNPIDRGATEAFF. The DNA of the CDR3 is TGTGCCAGTAACCCCATCGACAGGGGGGCCACTGAAGCTTTCTTT.

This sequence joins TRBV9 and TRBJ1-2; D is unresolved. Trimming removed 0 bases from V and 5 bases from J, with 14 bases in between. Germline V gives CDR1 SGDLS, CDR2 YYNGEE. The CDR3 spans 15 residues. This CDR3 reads CASSVATGGWYGYTF. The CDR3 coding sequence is TGTGCCAGCAGCGTAGCAACGGGAGGATGGTATGGCTACACCTTC.

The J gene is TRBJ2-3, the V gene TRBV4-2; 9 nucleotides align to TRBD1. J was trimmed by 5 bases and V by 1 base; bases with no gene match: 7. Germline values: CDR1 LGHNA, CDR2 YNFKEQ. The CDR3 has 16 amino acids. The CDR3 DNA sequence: TGTGCCAGCAGCCAAGGGGGACAGGGAGGGAGAGATACGCAGTATTTT. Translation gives CASSQGGQGGRDTQYF.

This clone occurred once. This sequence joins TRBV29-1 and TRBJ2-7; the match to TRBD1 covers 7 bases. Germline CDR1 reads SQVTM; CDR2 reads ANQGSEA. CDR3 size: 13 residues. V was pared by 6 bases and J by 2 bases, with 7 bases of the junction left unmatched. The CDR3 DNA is TGCAGCGTCAGGACAGGAGCCCCCTACGAGCAGTACTTC. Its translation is CSVRTGAPYEQYF.

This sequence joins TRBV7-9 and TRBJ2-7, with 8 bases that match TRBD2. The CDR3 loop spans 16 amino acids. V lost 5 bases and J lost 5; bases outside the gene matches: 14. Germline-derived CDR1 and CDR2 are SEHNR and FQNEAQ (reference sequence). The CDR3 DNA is TGTGCCAGCAGCCCCCGGACTAGCTGGAAGGTCGACGAGCAGTACTTC. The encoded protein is CASSPRTSWKVDEQYF.

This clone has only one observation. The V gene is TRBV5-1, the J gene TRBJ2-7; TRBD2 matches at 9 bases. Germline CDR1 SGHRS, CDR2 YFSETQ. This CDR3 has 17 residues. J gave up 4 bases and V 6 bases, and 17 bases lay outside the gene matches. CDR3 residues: CASKNYAGGRAVYEQYF. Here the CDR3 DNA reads TGCGCCAGCAAAAACTATGCGGGCGGGAGGGCCGTTTACGAGCAGTACTTC. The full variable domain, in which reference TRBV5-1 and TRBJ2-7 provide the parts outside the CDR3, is KAGVTQTPRYLIKTRGQQVTLSCSPISGHRSVSWYQQTPGQGLQFLFEYFSETQRNKGNFPGRFSGRQFSNSRSEMNVSTLELGDSALYLCASKNYAGGRAVYEQYFGPGTRLTVT.

CDR3 amino acids: CASNPTRGDTEAFF. In nucleotides, the CDR3 is TGTGCCAGCAACCCGACGCGGGGGGACACTGAAGCTTTCTTT. The chain joins TRBV7-9 to TRBJ1-1; a possible D gene is TRBD1 (5 bases). Germline assignment: CDR1 SEHNR and CDR2 FQNEAQ (reference sequence). Trimming removed 7 bases at V and 3 bases at J, with 15 bases between. CDR3 length equals 14 residues. Based on the CDR3 plus reference TRBV7-9 and TRBJ1-1, the full variable domain is DTGVSQNPRHKITKRGQNVTFRCDPISEHNRLYWYRQTLGQGPEFLTYFQNEAQLEKSRLLSDRFSAERPKGSFSTLEIQRTEQGDSAMYLCASNPTRGDTEAFFGQGTRLTVV.

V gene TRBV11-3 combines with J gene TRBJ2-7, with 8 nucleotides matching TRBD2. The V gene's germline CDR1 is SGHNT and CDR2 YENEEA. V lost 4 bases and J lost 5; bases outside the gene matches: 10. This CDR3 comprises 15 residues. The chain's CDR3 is CASSSGLAGLHEQYF. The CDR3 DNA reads TGTGCCAGCAGCTCTGGTTTAGCGGGACTCCACGAGCAGTACTTC.

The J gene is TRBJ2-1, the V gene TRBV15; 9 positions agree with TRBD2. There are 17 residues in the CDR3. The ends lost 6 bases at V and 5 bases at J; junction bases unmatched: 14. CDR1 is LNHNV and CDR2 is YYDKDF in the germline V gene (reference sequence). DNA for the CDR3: TGTGCCACCAGTACCGGGACCCTCTCTAGCGGGAACAATGAGCAGTTCTTC. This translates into CATSTGTLSSGNNEQFF.

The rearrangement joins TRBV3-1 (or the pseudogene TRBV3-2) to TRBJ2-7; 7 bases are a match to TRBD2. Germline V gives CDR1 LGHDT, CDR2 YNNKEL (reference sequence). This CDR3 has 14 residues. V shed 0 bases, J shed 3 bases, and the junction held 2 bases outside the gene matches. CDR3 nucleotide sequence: TGTGCCAGCAGCCAAGATTTAGCGGGCTACGAGCAGTACTTC. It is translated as CASSQDLAGYEQYF.

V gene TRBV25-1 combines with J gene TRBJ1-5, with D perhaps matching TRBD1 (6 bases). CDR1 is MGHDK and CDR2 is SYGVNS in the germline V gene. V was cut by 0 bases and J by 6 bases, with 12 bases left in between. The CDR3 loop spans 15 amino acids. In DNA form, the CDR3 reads TGTGCCAGCAGTGAATATGCAGGGGAAGCTCAGCCCCAGCATTTT. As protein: CASSEYAGEAQPQHF. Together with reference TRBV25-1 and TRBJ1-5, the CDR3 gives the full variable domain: EADIYQTPRYLVIGTGKKITLECSQTMGHDKMYWYQQDPGMELHLIHYSYGVNSTEKGDLSSESTVSRIRTEHFPLTLESARPSHTSQYLCASSEYAGEAQPQHFGDGTRLSIL.